The clone carrying this T cell receptor (beta chain) has more than one count but fewer than ten. This could be a read error, since a much larger clone is one nucleotide away. The ends were cut back, 2 bases at V and 0 bases at J, with 2 bases in the middle. Germline CDR1 reads MRHNA; CDR2 reads SNTAGT. CDR3 size: 14 residues. The sample is drawn from a study of early T cells in non-severe SARS-CoV-2 infection. TCRdb called the 5' RACE reads again in MiXCR, with one record for every CDR3 protein. Here the sample spans more than 45,000 distinct CDR3 sequences, over 9.5% being singletons. The specimen was whole blood. The chain carries TRBV6-4 and TRBJ2-6; D gene ambiguous. The source of this sequence is an adult who was a healthcare worker with PCR-confirmed SARS-CoV-2 infection or an uninfected control (not recorded which). The CDR3 here is CASSDNSGANVLTF. CDR3 DNA sequence: TGTGCCAGCAGTGACAACTCTGGGGCCAACGTCCTGACTTTC.